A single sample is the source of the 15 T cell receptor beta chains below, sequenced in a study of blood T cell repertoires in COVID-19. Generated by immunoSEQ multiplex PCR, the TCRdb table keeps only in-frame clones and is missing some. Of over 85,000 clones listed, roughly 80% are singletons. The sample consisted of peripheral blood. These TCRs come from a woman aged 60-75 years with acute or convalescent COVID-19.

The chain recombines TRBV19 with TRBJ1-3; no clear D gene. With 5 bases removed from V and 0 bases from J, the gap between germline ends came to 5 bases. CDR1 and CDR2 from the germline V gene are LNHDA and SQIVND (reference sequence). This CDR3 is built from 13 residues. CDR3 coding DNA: TGTGCCAGTAGTCGTAGCTCTGGAAACACCATATATTTT. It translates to CASSRSSGNTIYF.

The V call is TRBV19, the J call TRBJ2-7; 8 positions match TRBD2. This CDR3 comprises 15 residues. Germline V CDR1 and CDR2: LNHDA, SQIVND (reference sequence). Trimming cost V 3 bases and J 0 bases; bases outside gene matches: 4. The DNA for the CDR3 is TGTGCCAGTAGTATCCGGGGGGGGGACTCCTACGAGCAGTACTTC. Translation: CASSIRGGDSYEQYF.

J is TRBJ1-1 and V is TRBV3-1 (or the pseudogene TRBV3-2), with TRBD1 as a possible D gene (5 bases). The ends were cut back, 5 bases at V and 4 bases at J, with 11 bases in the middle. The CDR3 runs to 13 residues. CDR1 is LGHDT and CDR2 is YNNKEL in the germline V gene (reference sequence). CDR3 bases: TGTGCCAGCAGCTACACAGGTCCCACTGAAGCTTTCTTT. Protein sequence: CASSYTGPTEAFF.

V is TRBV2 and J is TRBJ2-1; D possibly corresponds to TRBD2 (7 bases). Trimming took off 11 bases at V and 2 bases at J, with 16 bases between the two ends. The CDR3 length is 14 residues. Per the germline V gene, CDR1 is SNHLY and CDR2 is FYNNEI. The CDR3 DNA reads TGTGCCCGCCCCGGGGGGCTTACCTACAATGAGCAGTTCTTC. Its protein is CARPGGLTYNEQFF.

This CDR3 reads CASHHRDNYEQYF. The CDR3 DNA follows: TGTGCCAGCCACCACCGGGACAACTACGAGCAGTACTTC. The rearrangement joins TRBV2 to TRBJ2-7; possible D gene TRBD1, 6 bases. The CDR3 loop spans 13 amino acids. From germline, CDR1 is SNHLY and CDR2 FYNNEI. Trimming took off 8 bases at V and 3 bases at J, with 14 bases between the two ends.

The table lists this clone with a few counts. The CDR3 here is CASSLGGQNVQYF. CDR3 sequence (DNA): TGTGCCAGCAGCTTGGGGGGACAGAACGTGCAGTACTTC. The rearrangement joins TRBV5-4 to TRBJ2-7; 7 bases line up with TRBD1. The CDR3 extends over 13 amino acids. Germline assignment: CDR1 SGHNT and CDR2 YYREEE (reference sequence). Losses at the gene ends were 0 bases for V and 9 bases for J; bases not matched to a gene: 6. The full variable domain, rest sourced from reference TRBV5-4 and TRBJ2-7, is ETGVTQSPTHLIKTRGQQVTLRCSSQSGHNTVSWYQQALGQGPQFIFQYYREEENGRGNFPPRFSGLQFPNYSSELNVNALELDDSALYLCASSLGGQNVQYFGPGTRLTVT.

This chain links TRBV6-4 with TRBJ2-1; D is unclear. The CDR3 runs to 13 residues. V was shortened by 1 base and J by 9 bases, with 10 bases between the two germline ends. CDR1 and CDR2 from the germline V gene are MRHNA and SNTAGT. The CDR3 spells CASSDFRGAEQFF. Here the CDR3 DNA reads TGTGCCAGCAGTGACTTCCGAGGTGCTGAGCAGTTCTTC.

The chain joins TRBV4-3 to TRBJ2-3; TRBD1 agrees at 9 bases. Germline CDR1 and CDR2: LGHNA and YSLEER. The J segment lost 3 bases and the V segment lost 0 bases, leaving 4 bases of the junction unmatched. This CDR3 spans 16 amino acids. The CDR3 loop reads CASSQDTGTGTDTQYF. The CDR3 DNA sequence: TGCGCCAGCAGCCAAGATACCGGGACAGGGACAGATACGCAGTATTTT.

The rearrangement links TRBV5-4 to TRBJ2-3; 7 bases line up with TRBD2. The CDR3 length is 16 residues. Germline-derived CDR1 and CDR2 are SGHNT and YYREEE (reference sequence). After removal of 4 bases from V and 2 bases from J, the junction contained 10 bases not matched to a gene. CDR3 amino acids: CASSPQTSEPTDTQYF. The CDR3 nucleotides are TGTGCCAGCAGCCCTCAAACTAGCGAACCCACAGATACGCAGTATTTT.

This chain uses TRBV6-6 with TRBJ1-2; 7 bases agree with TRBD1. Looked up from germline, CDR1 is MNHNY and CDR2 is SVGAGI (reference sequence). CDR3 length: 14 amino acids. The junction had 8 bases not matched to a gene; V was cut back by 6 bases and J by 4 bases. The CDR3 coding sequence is TGTGCCAGCAGCCCTGGGGCAGGGGGCTATGGCTACACCTTC. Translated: CASSPGAGGYGYTF.

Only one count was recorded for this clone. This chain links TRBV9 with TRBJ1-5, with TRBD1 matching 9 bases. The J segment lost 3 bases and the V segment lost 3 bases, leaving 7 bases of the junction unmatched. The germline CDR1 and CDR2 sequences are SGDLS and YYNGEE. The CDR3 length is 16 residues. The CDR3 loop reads CASSDGTGSNNQPQHF. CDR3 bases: TGTGCCAGCAGCGACGGGACAGGGAGTAACAATCAGCCCCAGCATTTT.

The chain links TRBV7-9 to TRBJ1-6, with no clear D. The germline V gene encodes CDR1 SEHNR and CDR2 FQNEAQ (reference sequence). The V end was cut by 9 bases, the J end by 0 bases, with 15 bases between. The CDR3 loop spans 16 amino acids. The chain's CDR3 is CARTTGMSSYNSPLHF. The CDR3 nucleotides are TGTGCCAGGACGACCGGGATGAGCTCCTATAATTCACCCCTCCACTTT.

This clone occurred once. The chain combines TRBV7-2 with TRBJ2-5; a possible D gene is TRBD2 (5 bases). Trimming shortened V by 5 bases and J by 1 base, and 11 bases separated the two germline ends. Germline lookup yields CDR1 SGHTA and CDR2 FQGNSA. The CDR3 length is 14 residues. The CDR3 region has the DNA TGTGCCAGCAGCCTAGGACTTACCCAAGAGACCCAGTACTTC. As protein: CASSLGLTQETQYF. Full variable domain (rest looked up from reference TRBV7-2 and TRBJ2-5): GAGVSQSPSNKVTEKGKDVELRCDPISGHTALYWYRQSLGQGLEFLIYFQGNSAPDKSGLPSDRFSAERTGGSVSTLTIQRTQQEDSAVYLCASSLGLTQETQYFGPGTRLLVL.

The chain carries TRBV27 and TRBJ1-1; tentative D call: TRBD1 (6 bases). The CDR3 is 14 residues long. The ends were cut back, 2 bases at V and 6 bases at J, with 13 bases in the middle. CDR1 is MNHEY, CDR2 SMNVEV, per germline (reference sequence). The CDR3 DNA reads TGTGCCAGCAGTTTAGGGGGGGCCTACCCTGAAGCTTTCTTT. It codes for CASSLGGAYPEAFF.

The CDR3 nucleotides read TGTGCCAGCAGCCAGGCGACAGGGGGCGCGTATGGCTACACCTTC. Its protein is CASSQATGGAYGYTF. This sequence joins TRBV3-1 (or the pseudogene TRBV3-2) and TRBJ1-2, with 10 nucleotides matching TRBD1. The V gene's germline CDR1 is LGHDT and CDR2 YNNKEL (reference sequence). Trimming at V came to 3 bases and at J to 5 bases, leaving 6 bases not matched to a gene. There are 15 residues in the CDR3.